The rows below give T cell receptor beta chains drawn from one sample of a study of spatial heterogeneity in lung cancer. TCRdb analysed the 5' RACE reads with MiXCR anew, one entry per CDR3 protein. The table includes roughly 36,000 distinct CDR3 sequences, about 5.8% detected once. The source material was PBMCs, sampled at surgery. Receptors originate from a male donor with early-stage non-small cell lung cancer. The CDR3 runs from the conserved cysteine through the conserved F or W. D genes are given only for firm matches. Some rows have no size entry. The others give once, few or many, or a class for an expanded clone.

j_call,v_call,clone_size,d_call,cdr3_nt,cdr3_aa
TRBJ2-1,TRBV19,few,TRBD1,TGTGCCAGTACCACCGGACAGGGTCCCTACAATGAGCAGTTCTTC,CASTTGQGPYNEQFF
TRBJ2-5,TRBV28,.,.,TGTGCCAGCAGGCAACAGGGCCCGGGGGAGACCCAGTACTTC,CASRQQGPGETQYF
TRBJ2-3,TRBV25-1,many,.,TGTGCCAGCAGTTCACGGGGAGCGAGCACAGATACGCAGTATTTT,CASSSRGASTDTQYF
TRBJ2-5,TRBV7-9,few,.,TGTGCCAGCAGCTTTTCGCGGGGGCCCCAAGAGACCCAGTACTTC,CASSFSRGPQETQYF
TRBJ1-1,TRBV28,many,.,TGTGCCAGCAGTTTGCGGGGCGCGAACACTGAAGCTTTCTTT,CASSLRGANTEAFF
TRBJ1-1,TRBV24-1,.,.,TGTGCCACCAGTGATGCGACAGGACCGAACACTGAAGCTTTCTTT,CATSDATGPNTEAFF
TRBJ1-5,TRBV21-1,.,.,TGTGCCAGCAGCAAAAATCAGCCCCAGCATTTT,CASSKNQPQHF
TRBJ2-6,TRBV12-3/TRBV12-4,many,.,TGTGCCAGCAGTTTAGGGACGGTCTCTGGGGCCAACGTCCTGACTTTC,CASSLGTVSGANVLTF
TRBJ2-1,TRBV7-9,many,.,TGTGCCAGCAGTTTAGGGGACTATGAGCAGTTCTTC,CASSLGDYEQFF
TRBJ2-7,TRBV27,many,TRBD1,TGTGCCAGCAGTTCCCGGACAGGGCGGGACGAGCAGTACTTC,CASSSRTGRDEQYF
TRBJ1-3,TRBV6-5,many,.,TGTGCCAGCAGTTACAGCGCCGTTCATTACGTCTCTGGAAACACCATATATTTT,CASSYSAVHYVSGNTIYF
TRBJ1-3,TRBV20-1,many,.,TGCAGTGCTAGAGGGGGAGTGAGGGGAAACACCATATATTTT,CSARGGVRGNTIYF
TRBJ2-2,TRBV20-1,many,.,TGCAGTGCTCCAGGGGCTCCCGGGGAGCTGTTTTTT,CSAPGAPGELFF
TRBJ1-5,TRBV9,many,.,TGTGCCAGCAGCGTCGATACAGGAGATAATCAGCCCCAGCATTTT,CASSVDTGDNQPQHF
TRBJ2-5,TRBV7-2,.,.,TGTGCCAGCAGCTTAGAGGGGTTAGGGACCCAGTACTTC,CASSLEGLGTQYF
TRBJ2-5,TRBV6-6,few,.,TGTGCCAGCAGTCGTTATCAAGAGACCCAGTACTTC,CASSRYQETQYF
TRBJ2-7,TRBV5-5,few,TRBD1,TGTGCCAGCAGCCCAGGACAGGAACTCTACGAGCAGTACTTC,CASSPGQELYEQYF
TRBJ2-1,TRBV5-6,many,.,TGTGCCAGCAGCTTCACAGGGAGGGGTGAGCAGTTCTTC,CASSFTGRGEQFF
TRBJ1-1,TRBV15,many,TRBD1,TGTGCCACCAGCAGCAGGGGGCTGAACACTGAAGCTTTCTTT,CATSSRGLNTEAFF
TRBJ2-1,TRBV5-1,many,TRBD2,TGCGCCAGCAGCGGGGGACTAGCGGGGTACAATGAGCAGTTCTTC,CASSGGLAGYNEQFF
TRBJ1-2,TRBV6-6,many,TRBD1,TGTGCCAGCAGTCCTGGGGGGACAGGGGGCTTCTATGGCTACACCTTC,CASSPGGTGGFYGYTF
TRBJ2-5,TRBV20-1,.,TRBD1,TGCAGTGCTAGAGATCCCACAGGGGGCTATCAAGAGACCCAGTACTTC,CSARDPTGGYQETQYF
TRBJ1-4,TRBV5-1,few,.,TGCGCCAGCAGCTTGGAGTTCGCAACTAATGAAAAACTGTTTTTT,CASSLEFATNEKLFF
TRBJ2-1,TRBV19,many,TRBD1,TGTGCCAGTAGTGAACAGGGGGCGAATGAGCAGTTCTTC,CASSEQGANEQFF
TRBJ2-1,TRBV4-3,.,.,TGCGCCAGCAGCCAAGATCGGGATGAGCAGTTCTTC,CASSQDRDEQFF
TRBJ1-2,TRBV7-9,many,.,TGTGCCAGCAGCTTAGCACATGGTCGCAACTATGGCTACACCTTC,CASSLAHGRNYGYTF
TRBJ1-1,TRBV7-9,many,.,TGTGCCAGCAGCTTAGTAGGCACAGGGTCGAACACTGAAGCTTTCTTT,CASSLVGTGSNTEAFF
TRBJ2-5,TRBV10-2,few,TRBD2,TGCGCCAGCAGTGAGTCGATGCCGGGAGGAGGCGTGAAAGAGACCCAGTACTTC,CASSESMPGGGVKETQYF
TRBJ1-4,TRBV20-1,many,.,TGCAGTGCCAACTTCCAGCGTGGACTGTTTTTT,CSANFQRGLFF
TRBJ2-7,TRBV5-1,.,.,TGCGCCAGCAGCTTTCGGGGACCAGGGGCCCACGAGCAGTACTTC,CASSFRGPGAHEQYF
TRBJ2-3,TRBV24-1,.,TRBD1,TGTGCCACCAGTGATTTACCCAGCCAGGGGGCGGCAGATACGCAGTATTTT,CATSDLPSQGAADTQYF
TRBJ2-7,TRBV7-9,many,TRBD1,TGTGCCAGCAGGTCGGGGACAGTCAACGAGCAGTACTTC,CASRSGTVNEQYF
TRBJ1-5,TRBV28,.,.,TGTGCCAGCAGTTTTTTTTCTAGCAATCAGCCCCAGCATTTT,CASSFFSSNQPQHF
TRBJ1-1,TRBV5-1,many,TRBD1,TGCGCCAGCAGCTCCGGACAGGGCCGAACTGAAGCTTTCTTT,CASSSGQGRTEAFF
TRBJ1-5,TRBV5-4,.,TRBD1,TGTGCCAGCAGCTTGGCCCGGACAGGGGGCGATCAGCCCCAGCATTTT,CASSLARTGGDQPQHF
TRBJ1-1,TRBV10-3,many,.,TGTGCCATCAGGACGGAGGCGATGAACACTGAAGCTTTCTTT,CAIRTEAMNTEAFF
TRBJ2-1,TRBV12-3/TRBV12-4,.,TRBD1,TGTGCCAGCAGACTCACGCGGGGGACAGGGGTCTACAATGAGCAGTTCTTC,CASRLTRGTGVYNEQFF
TRBJ2-6,TRBV2,few,.,TGTGCCAGCAGTGGGCAGGGGTCTGGGGCCAACGTCCTGACTTTC,CASSGQGSGANVLTF
TRBJ1-5,TRBV7-9,.,.,TGTGCCAGCAGATTAGAGGGAAGAAGAAATCAGCCCCAGCATTTT,CASRLEGRRNQPQHF
TRBJ2-7,TRBV3-1,many,.,TGTGCCAGCAGCCCTTTAGGGGGCGAGCAGTACTTC,CASSPLGGEQYF
TRBJ2-7,TRBV28,.,.,TGTGCCAGCAGCCAACCGGGGGCACAGGAGCAGTACTTC,CASSQPGAQEQYF
TRBJ2-1,TRBV29-1,few,.,TGCAGCGTTGAGTGGGCTGAATTGTACAATGAGCAGTTCTTC,CSVEWAELYNEQFF
TRBJ2-7,TRBV7-9,many,TRBD1,TGTGCCAGCAGCTTAGGGGGGACAGGCGTTGCCTACGAGCAGTACTTC,CASSLGGTGVAYEQYF